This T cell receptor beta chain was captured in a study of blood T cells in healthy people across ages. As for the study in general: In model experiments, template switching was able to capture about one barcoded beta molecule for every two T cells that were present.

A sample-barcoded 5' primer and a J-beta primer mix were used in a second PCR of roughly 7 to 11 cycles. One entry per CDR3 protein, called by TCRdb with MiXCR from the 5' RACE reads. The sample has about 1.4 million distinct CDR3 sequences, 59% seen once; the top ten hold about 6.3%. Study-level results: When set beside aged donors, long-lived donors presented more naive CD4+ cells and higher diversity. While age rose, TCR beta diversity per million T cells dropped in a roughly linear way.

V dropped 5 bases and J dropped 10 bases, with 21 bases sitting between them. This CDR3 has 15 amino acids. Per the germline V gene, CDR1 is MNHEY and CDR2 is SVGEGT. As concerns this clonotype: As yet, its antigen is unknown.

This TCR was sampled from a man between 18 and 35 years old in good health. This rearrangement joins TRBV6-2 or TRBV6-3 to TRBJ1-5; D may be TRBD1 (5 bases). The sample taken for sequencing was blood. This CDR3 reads CASSLTGPPGGPQHF. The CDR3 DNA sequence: TGTGCCAGCAGTCTGACCGGGCCCCCGGGGGGACCCCAGCATTTT.